This T cell receptor beta chain originates from a study of shared clonotypes between healthy human individuals. Background on the study: Three CD4 naive, three CD4 memory, two CD8 naive and one CD8 memory plate were used per donor.

As for this clone: Its target is not known.

The method was immunoSEQ multiplex PCR; TCRdb's version includes in-frame clones alone and lacks a portion of them. The sample includes about 2.4 million clones, 93% of them seen just once. Study-wide findings and caveats: Shared clonotypes across all four donors exceeded non-shared ones in generation probability.

The clonotype comes from a man between 18 and 35 years old in good health. Some clones in this sample may be carry-over from other donors' samples. The material sequenced was naive CD4+ T cells from PBMCs. The subset is: CD45RA+ positively selected.

The CDR3 DNA is TGTGCCAGCAGTGCCACTAGCGGGTCCGTCCCGAACACCGGGGAGCTGTTTTTT. The encoded protein is CASSATSGSVPNTGELFF. J is TRBJ2-2 and V is TRBV6-1; TRBD2 matches at 9 bases. V lost 4 bases and J lost 0; bases outside the gene matches: 9. The CDR3 extends over 18 amino acids. The germline CDR1 and CDR2 sequences are MNHNS and SASEGT.